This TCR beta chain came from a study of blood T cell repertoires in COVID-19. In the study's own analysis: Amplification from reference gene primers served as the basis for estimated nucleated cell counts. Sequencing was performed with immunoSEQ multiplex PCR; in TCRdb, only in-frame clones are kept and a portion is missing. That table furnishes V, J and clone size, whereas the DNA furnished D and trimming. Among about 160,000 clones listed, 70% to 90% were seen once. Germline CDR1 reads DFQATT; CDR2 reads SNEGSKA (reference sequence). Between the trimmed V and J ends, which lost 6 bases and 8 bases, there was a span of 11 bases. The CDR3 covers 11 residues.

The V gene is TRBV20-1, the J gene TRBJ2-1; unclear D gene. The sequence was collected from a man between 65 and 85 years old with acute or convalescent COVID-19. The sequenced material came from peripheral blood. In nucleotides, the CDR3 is TGCAGTGCGCGGTCCCGACATGAGCAGTTCTTC. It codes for CSARSRHEQFF.